The subject of this entry is one T cell receptor beta chain. This sample is drawn from a study of blood T cell repertoires in COVID-19. Germline V gene sequence: CDR1 SGHTS, CDR2 YDEGEE. Germline trimming cut 4 bases from V and 6 bases from J; bases unmatched to any gene: 2. The length of the CDR3 is 13 residues. Repertoires were generated with immunoSEQ multiplex PCR, while TCRdb's copy carries only in-frame clones and drops some. The sample contains tens of thousands of clones, about 80% of which appear only once. This sequence was found in a woman in her seventies with acute or convalescent COVID-19. V gene TRBV5-8 combines with J gene TRBJ1-1, with 11 bases matching TRBD1. Sequencing was carried out using peripheral blood. CDR3 amino acids: CASSVGQGAEAFF. CDR3 bases: TGTGCCAGCAGCGTGGGACAGGGGGCTGAAGCTTTCTTT.